What follows is one T cell receptor beta chain and its context. This clone occurred once. Its antigen is unknown. No base-level quality is on record; no much larger clone is a single base apart. Genomic DNA was extracted from sorted cells for sequencing of the TCRbeta CDR3 region. The immunoSEQ Assay was used to sequence the TCRbeta CDR3 regions. The clones in this table, taken by TCRdb from immuneACCESS, are in-frame only. Not every clone is retained; where verified, under half of the shortfall comes from an unresolved V gene, and the cause of the rest is unknown. Counted in this sample were 20,000 to 25,000 clones; about 80% of them appeared once. About 35% of the sample belongs to the ten largest clones. This sample is part of a study of OX40 agonist ivuxolimab in advanced cancers. The study in broad terms: Ivuxolimab was a fully human IgG2 agonistic monoclonal antibody targeting the costimulatory receptor OX40 (CD134). Intravenous ivuxolimab was administered to patients every 2 weeks at six dose levels: 0.01, 0.1, 0.3, 1.5, 3 and 10 mg/kg. Among the approximately 50 dose-escalation patients, approximately 20 had hepatocellular carcinoma, roughly 15 melanoma, 9 renal cell carcinoma and 9 head and neck cancer. In the dose-escalation cohort, 70% to 90% of patients were male, and the mean age was 60 years with a range of roughly 20 to 79. Patients were allowed to have had prior anti-PD-1, anti-PD-L1 or anti-CTLA-4 therapy, and around 40% of the dose-escalation patients had previously received checkpoint inhibitors. Three dose-escalation patients achieved partial responses, one with hepatocellular carcinoma and two with cutaneous melanoma. Peripheral TCRbeta sequencing was intended to test whether TCR sequence diversity was altered and clonal T-cell expansion was caused by ivuxolimab. The paper describes the monotherapy dose-escalation part (N of about 54 patients) of the phase I trial of ivuxolimab. The full study reports these points: Which antigens the clonally expanded peripheral T cells were specific for was not determined. Low levels of normalized T-cell clonal expansion were also seen in some nonresponding patients. In the 0.1-3.0 mg/kg groups, partial responders were among the patients with the lowest normalized peripheral clonal expansion, particularly in CD8+ T cells. After ivuxolimab, expanded clones were on average more numerous among CD8+ T cells than among CD4+ T cells. At doses from 0.1 to 3.0 mg/kg, clonal expansion was seen in both CD4+ and CD8+ blood T cells between baseline and week 6.

The CDR3 holds 10 amino acids from the cysteine to the phenylalanine. Of all the DNA, just the CDR3 is kept, 30 bases in frame from base 1. The junction shows trimming of 4 bases on V and 10 bases on J, plus 5 bases between the germline ends. Taken from the germline V gene (reference sequence), the CDR1 and CDR2 loops are SEHNR and FQNEAQ. The trial excluded patients who had a history of autoimmune disease or were on systemic immunosuppression. Peripheral blood for TCR sequencing was collected from all dose cohorts at baseline, on cycle 4 day 1, and on cycle 7 day 1. The samples were drawn from a first-in-human, open-label, multicenter phase I dose-escalation trial of ivuxolimab. Adults with locally advanced or metastatic melanoma, renal cell, hepatocellular, or head and neck squamous cell carcinoma were enrolled in the trial. Before TCR sequencing, CD4+ and CD8+ T cells were separately sorted from peripheral blood.

The sequence was collected from an adult with an advanced solid tumor such as melanoma, head and neck, liver or kidney cancer. The input for sequencing was CD4+ or CD8+ T cells sorted from blood, taken in a trial of the OX40 agonist ivuxolimab. The V and J segments used are TRBV7-9 and TRBJ2-1, with the D segment identity uncertain. In nucleotide form, the sequence is TGTGCCAGCAGCTCGAGGGAGCAGTTCTTC. It translates as CASSSREQFF.